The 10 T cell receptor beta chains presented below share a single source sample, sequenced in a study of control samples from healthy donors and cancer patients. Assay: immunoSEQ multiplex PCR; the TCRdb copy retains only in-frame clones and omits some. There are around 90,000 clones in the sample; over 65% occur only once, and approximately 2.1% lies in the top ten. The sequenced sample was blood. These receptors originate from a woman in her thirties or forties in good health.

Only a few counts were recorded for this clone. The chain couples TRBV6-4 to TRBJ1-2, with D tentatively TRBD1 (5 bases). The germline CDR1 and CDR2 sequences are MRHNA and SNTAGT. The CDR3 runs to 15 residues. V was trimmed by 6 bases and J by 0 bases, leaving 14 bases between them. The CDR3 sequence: CASSQDMASNYGYTF. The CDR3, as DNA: TGTGCCAGCAGCCAGGACATGGCATCTAACTATGGCTACACCTTC.

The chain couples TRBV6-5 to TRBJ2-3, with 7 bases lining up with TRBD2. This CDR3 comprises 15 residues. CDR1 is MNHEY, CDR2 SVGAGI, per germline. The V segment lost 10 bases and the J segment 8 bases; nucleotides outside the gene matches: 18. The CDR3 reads CATKIAGLLPGTQYF. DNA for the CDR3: TGTGCCACCAAAATAGCGGGCCTCCTTCCGGGTACGCAGTATTTT.

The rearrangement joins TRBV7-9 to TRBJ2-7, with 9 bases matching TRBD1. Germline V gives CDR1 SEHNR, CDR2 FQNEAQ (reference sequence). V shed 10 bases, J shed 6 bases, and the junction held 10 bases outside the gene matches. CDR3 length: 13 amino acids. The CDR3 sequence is CATQWDRAGEQYF. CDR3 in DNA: TGTGCCACCCAATGGGACAGGGCAGGCGAGCAGTACTTC.

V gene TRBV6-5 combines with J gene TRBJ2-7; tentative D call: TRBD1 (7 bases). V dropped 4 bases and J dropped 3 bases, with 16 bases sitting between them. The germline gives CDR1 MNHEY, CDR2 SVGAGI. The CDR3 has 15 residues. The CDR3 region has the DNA TGTGCCAGCAGTTTGACTCAGGGGGGAGGCTACGAGCAGTACTTC. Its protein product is CASSLTQGGGYEQYF.

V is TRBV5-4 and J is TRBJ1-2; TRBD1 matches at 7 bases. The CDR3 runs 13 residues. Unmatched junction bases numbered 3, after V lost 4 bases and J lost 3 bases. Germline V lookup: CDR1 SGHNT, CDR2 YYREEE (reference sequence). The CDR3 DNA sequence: TGTGCCAGCAGCGTAGACAGGGACTATGGCTACACCTTC. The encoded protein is CASSVDRDYGYTF. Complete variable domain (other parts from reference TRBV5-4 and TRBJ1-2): ETGVTQSPTHLIKTRGQQVTLRCSSQSGHNTVSWYQQALGQGPQFIFQYYREEENGRGNFPPRFSGLQFPNYSSELNVNALELDDSALYLCASSVDRDYGYTFGSGTRLTVV.

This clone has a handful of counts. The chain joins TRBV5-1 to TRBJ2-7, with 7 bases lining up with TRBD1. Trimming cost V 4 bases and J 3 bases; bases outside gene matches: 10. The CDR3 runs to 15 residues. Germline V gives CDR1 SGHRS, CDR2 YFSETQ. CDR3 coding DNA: TGCGCCAGCAGCCTCGGACAGGCGAGCTACTACGAGCAGTACTTC. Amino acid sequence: CASSLGQASYYEQYF.

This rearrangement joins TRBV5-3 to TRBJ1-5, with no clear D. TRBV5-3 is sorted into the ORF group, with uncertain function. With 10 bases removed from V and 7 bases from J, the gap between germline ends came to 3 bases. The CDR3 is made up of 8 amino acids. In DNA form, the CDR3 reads TGTGCCGGGCAGCCCCAGCATTTT. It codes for CAGQPQHF.

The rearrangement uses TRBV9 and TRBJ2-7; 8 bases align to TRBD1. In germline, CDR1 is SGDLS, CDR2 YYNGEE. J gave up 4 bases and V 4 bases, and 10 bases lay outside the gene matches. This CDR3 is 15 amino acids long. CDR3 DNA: TGTGCCAGCAGCCCCCAGACAGGGGTTGGGTACGAGCAGTACTTC. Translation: CASSPQTGVGYEQYF.

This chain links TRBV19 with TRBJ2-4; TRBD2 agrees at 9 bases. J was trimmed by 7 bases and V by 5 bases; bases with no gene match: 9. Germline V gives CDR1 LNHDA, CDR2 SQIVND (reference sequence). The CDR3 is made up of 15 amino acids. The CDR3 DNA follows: TGTGCCAGTAGTTCCTCCGGCGGGGGGGCGAACATTCAGTACTTC. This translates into CASSSSGGGANIQYF.

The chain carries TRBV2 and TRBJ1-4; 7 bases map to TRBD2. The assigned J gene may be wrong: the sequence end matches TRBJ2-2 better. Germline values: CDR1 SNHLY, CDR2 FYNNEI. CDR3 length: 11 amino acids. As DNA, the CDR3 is TGTGCCAGCGGGGGGGACGTGGAGCTGTTTTTT. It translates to CASGGDVELFF.